Presented here are 7 T cell receptor beta chains from one specimen sequenced in a study of response to subunit inactivated influenza vaccine. From the RT-PCR reads, TCRdb called clonotypes with MiXCR, one entry per CDR3 protein. Of hundreds of thousands of distinct CDR3 sequences in the sample, 22% are singletons; the top ten hold 9% to 12%. The sample consisted of PBMCs from blood, taken about 20 months after vaccination. The receptors here all came from a man aged 45-69 years who received an inactivated influenza vaccine.

This clonotype has more than one count but fewer than ten. The rearrangement links TRBV4-1 to TRBJ2-7; D is ambiguous. This CDR3 is 13 amino acids long. Per the germline V gene, CDR1 is MGHRA and CDR2 is YSYEKL. V lost 1 base and J lost 4, with 8 bases in between. The CDR3 protein is CASSQGPSYEQYF. Here the CDR3 DNA reads TGCGCCAGCAGCCAAGGGCCTTCTTACGAGCAGTACTTC.

This chain connects TRBV20-1 to TRBJ2-7, with 8 nucleotides matching TRBD1. Germline values: CDR1 DFQATT, CDR2 SNEGSKA (reference sequence). V lost 3 bases to trimming and J lost 2 bases; unmatched junction nucleotides: 6. CDR3 length: 14 residues. The CDR3 sequence: CSASRSGQAYEQYF. The CDR3, as DNA: TGCAGTGCTAGTCGTTCGGGACAGGCCTACGAGCAGTACTTC.

The rearrangement joins TRBV5-6 to TRBJ1-2, with 12 nucleotides matching TRBD1. The CDR3 length is 16 residues. Germline V gene data show CDR1 as SGHDT and CDR2 as YYEEEE. Losses at the gene ends were 0 bases for V and 3 bases for J; bases not matched to a gene: 3. The CDR3 loop is CASSLEGTGGDYGYTF. CDR3 in DNA: TGTGCCAGCAGCTTGGAAGGGACAGGGGGCGACTATGGCTACACCTTC.

This clonotype has ten or more counts. This chain links TRBV20-1 with TRBJ1-5; D is uncertain. CDR1 DFQATT and CDR2 SNEGSKA come from the germline V gene (reference sequence). The CDR3 has 14 residues. The germline V and J ends were trimmed by 5 bases and 2 bases, with 13 bases remaining between them. The CDR3: CSAGVGGGNQPQHF. CDR3 bases: TGCAGTGCTGGGGTGGGTGGCGGCAATCAGCCCCAGCATTTT.

The chain couples TRBV5-1 to TRBJ2-5, with 7 bases matching TRBD1. The CDR3 loop spans 15 amino acids. CDR1 SGHRS and CDR2 YFSETQ come from the germline V gene. V was clipped by 4 bases and J by 4 bases; unmatched bases: 10. The CDR3 region is CASSPWDSGIETQYF. Written as DNA, the CDR3 is TGCGCCAGCAGCCCCTGGGACAGTGGTATAGAGACCCAGTACTTC.

The gene calls are TRBV20-1 and TRBJ1-2, with D uncertain. Germline V CDR1 and CDR2: DFQATT, SNEGSKA (reference sequence). The CDR3 spans 13 residues. Deletions cut 2 bases from V and 7 bases from J, with 14 bases between. CDR3 DNA sequence: TGCAGTGCTAGATCCCCCGGGTTTTTTGGCTACACCTTC. This sequence encodes CSARSPGFFGYTF.

This sequence joins TRBV4-1 and TRBJ2-7; 8 nucleotides match TRBD1. Per the germline V gene, CDR1 is MGHRA and CDR2 is YSYEKL. This CDR3 has 14 residues. V lost 4 bases to trimming and J lost 6 bases; unmatched junction nucleotides: 8. The CDR3 here is CASSLGTGHSEQYF. In DNA form, the CDR3 reads TGCGCCAGCAGCCTGGGGACAGGACATTCCGAGCAGTACTTC.